The source of this T cell receptor beta chain is a study of cytomegalovirus exposure and HLA in healthy donors (dated by TCRdb to 2017 to 2019). Turning to the overall study: An earlier analysis of a few hundred of the donors reported about 280 Gb of sequence data and around 100 million unique TCR beta sequences obtained from approximately 180 million T cells. Approximately 310 gigabases of sequencing data and 70 million to 100 million unique TCR sequences made up an early release that covered approximately 700 HLA-typed donors. Among the roughly 400 genotyped donors, around 79% belonged to the genetic ancestry cluster associated with self-reported Caucasian donors. The aim of the study was to test whether cataloging public T cell receptors could identify signatures of past pathogen exposure. The study used immunosequencing to profile the T cell repertoires of approximately 630 subjects and linked those repertoires to cytomegalovirus serostatus. Along with the roughly 700-subject first cohort, a separate validation cohort of over 90 different subjects was used. The study combined high-throughput TCR immunosequencing, statistical association of individual TCRs with disease status, and machine learning to predict cytomegalovirus infection status. A later analysis re-examined previously published TCR beta repertoires from over 500 donors and added high-resolution HLA genotyping to investigate patterns of TCR occurrence. Rather than using new phenotypic data, the later analysis identified candidate immune exposures from TCR beta sequences and from how often those sequences occurred across donors. An earlier analysis of approximately 640 of the donors applied high-throughput TCR beta sequencing to assess whether each TCR beta V gene segment acted as functional or pseudogenic. Donor age, sex, ethnicity and CMV serostatus were compiled together with the repertoire data. A later genetic analysis used genome-wide SNP genotypes for about three fifths of the 666 donors, treating that subset as a discovery cohort. Every discovery cohort repertoire had been produced on one sequencing platform. Class I and class II HLA loci were covered by the typing at four-digit resolution. The number of typed donors differed by locus: about 629-640 for A, B, C, DRB1 and DQB1; 522 for DQA1; 606 for DPA1; and around 490 for DPB1. About five DR-DQ haplotypes were treated as single units for association and clustering because of strong linkage in the cohort. Across about 370 genotyped donors of the cohort, an average of about 240,000 unique TCR beta nucleotide sequences per donor were sequenced, and 15% to 20% of those sequences were non-productive.

Library prep was done by the immunoSEQ multiplex PCR assay. A mixture of 60 forward primers for TCR Vbeta segments and 13 reverse primers for TCR Jbeta segments was used in the multiplex PCR. The CDR3 region of rearranged TCR beta genes was amplified from genomic DNA by a multiplex PCR assay. Amplified TCR beta libraries were sequenced as 87-base-pair reads on the Illumina HiSeq System. The authors' pipeline ran thus. In a later analysis, tens of millions of unique TCR beta chains were counted across the 500 to 700 repertoires, and about 9.9 million of these chains were shared by at least two donors. Raw reads were error-corrected and collapsed into unique sequences by a nearest-neighbor algorithm in which closely related sequences were merged to remove PCR and sequencing errors. V, D and J gene segments were assigned by aligning CDR3 sequences to IMGT reference sequences. For a sequence to be retained, a match of at least six nucleotides to both a V gene segment and a J gene segment was required. A rearrangement counted as productive if the CDR3 had no stop codons and remained in frame with V and J, and every other rearrangement counted as non-productive. CDR3 was defined according to IMGT convention as the region running from the second conserved V-encoded cysteine to the conserved J-encoded phenylalanine. The earlier analysis of about 590 of the donors excluded sequences that lacked an unambiguous match to a single V gene segment. In an earlier analysis of some 590 of the donors, a V segment was called functional when productive rearrangements were above 56.7%, and segregating when the standard deviation between donors exceeded 5%. A statistical classification framework was developed to diagnose cytomegalovirus status using the catalog of TCR beta chain sequences. In a later analysis, V and J genes were assigned by comparing TCR nucleotide sequences against IMGT/GENE-DB human TR gene sequences. In a later analysis, CDR3 sequences and most-parsimonious VDJ recombination scenarios were assigned using the TCRdist pipeline. In a later analysis, each TCR beta chain was defined by its CDR3 amino acid sequence together with its V-gene family, and reads lacking a unique V-gene family were excluded. A later analysis removed nearly 600 highly shared, low-generation-probability nucleotide sequences to deal with suspected cross-contamination and a sequencing artifact. In a later analysis, a clonal expansion index was calculated for each public chain from normalized within-repertoire ranks of inferred template counts. A later analysis computed generation probabilities with a VDJ recombination model fitted to out-of-frame rearrangements, and checked the results against IGoR. In a later analysis, TCR-TCR, TCR-HLA and TCR-CMV co-occurrence was scored with hypergeometric tests, and a repertoire-size bias correction was applied to TCR pairs. In a later analysis, false discovery rates were estimated by permuting HLA or CMV assignments 20 times. In a later analysis, co-occurring TCRs were grouped using DBSCAN, and TCRdist sequence similarity was added for clustering within HLA-allele-positive subsets. For co-occurrence clustering, repertoires with fewer than 30,000 or more than 120,000 public chains were excluded, along with about five repertoires with anomalous nucleotide sharing. The source is immuneACCESS, and TCRdb retained only in-frame sequences with V and J called. Part of the clones is not carried over; for the studies checked, unresolved V genes explain less than half of this, and the remainder is unexplained. V, J and clone size reflect that table, while D and trimming were determined from the DNA. This sample's clone table shows roughly 220,000 clones. 0.95% to 1.3% of the sample comes from the top ten.

The cohort was made up of around 720 healthy bone marrow donors. All cohort members were sampled while nominally healthy, although unrecorded immune exposures were likely present. The donor tested CMV seropositive, placing the donor among the 250 to 350 seropositive members of the cohort. A peripheral blood sample was provided by each donor, and peripheral blood mononuclear cells were used for TCR beta sequencing. The Qiagen DNeasy Blood Extraction Kit was used to extract genomic DNA from the blood cell samples. The research as a whole found: When HLA alleles, especially DR and DQ, strongly co-occurred, attributing TCR associations to individual alleles was difficult. It was suggested by the authors that the approach could potentially be generalized to other disease states and immunological phenotypes. According to a later analysis, TCR association rates differed among HLA loci, with DRB1 alleles showing the most associated TCRs and HLA-C alleles showing the fewest. The classifier was reported to diagnose cytomegalovirus status with high specificity and sensitivity in both the original cohort and the validation cohort. Because some donors lacked HLA typing at each locus, the association tests relied only on the typed subset. While some public TCRs were present in many individuals, most TCR sequences turned up only very rarely across donors. A cluster of highly shared sequence variants was judged likely to be a technical artifact of the sequencing pipeline. Correlated functional status among segregating V segments might reflect linkage disequilibrium, but an unknown experimental factor could not be ruled out. A further reported finding was that TCR beta sequences accurately predicted the HLA-A and HLA-B alleles for most subjects in the first cohort. According to a later analysis, parvovirus B19, influenza, CMV and Epstein-Barr virus appeared linked to several top co-occurrence clusters. A later genetic analysis associated a missense DCLRE1C variant with V-gene and J-gene trimming of TCR beta chains, and an independent cohort replicated the association. A few of the identified cytomegalovirus-associated TCR beta chains were confirmed in vitro to be specific for cytomegalovirus antigens. The earlier analysis of some 540 of the donors excluded roughly 17 rarely observed V segments, including chromosome 9 orphons, because counts were too low. Immune exposure information for the cohort was limited to CMV serostatus. A later analysis associated 15,000 or so TCR beta sequences with specific HLA alleles at a false discovery rate of 0.05. Broadly in line with IMGT annotations, most TCR beta V segments showed up in productive rearrangements about 90% or about 30% of the time in an earlier analysis of under 700 of the donors. Compared with the approximately 700-donor mean, donors in an Asian-associated ancestry cluster had fewer N-insertions in productive TCRs, according to a later genetic analysis. In a later analysis, HLA-associated TCR beta chains showed more clonal expansion and lower generation probabilities than non-associated chains that were equally common. A total of roughly 160 TCR beta chains were listed by the study as associated with cytomegalovirus. Presence/absence analyses assumed roughly uniform sequencing depth across donors, an assumption that may not hold. In a later analysis, most CMV-associated TCR beta chains were found to appear HLA-restricted, with HLA associations seemingly driven largely by CMV exposure. This cohort had only TCR beta chains sequenced, and the lack of alpha or paired-chain data limited which features could be detected.

About this clone: Its antigen specificity is not known.

This receptor was taken from a girl aged 2-9 years in good health and CMV-seropositive. Sample: PBMCs.

This receptor has the CDR3 CASSLDRTGIPYNEQFF. The nucleotide sequence reads TGTGCCAGCAGCTTGGATCGGACAGGGATCCCCTACAATGAGCAGTTCTTC. The rearrangement combines TRBV5-8 with TRBJ2-1, and 8 bases in between align with TRBD1. V has 0 bases trimmed and J has 2 bases trimmed; junction bases matching no gene number 7. The CDR3 holds 17 amino acids from the cysteine to the phenylalanine. This entry keeps only the CDR3 DNA: 51 bases, framed from base 1. Looking up the germline V gene yields CDR1 SGHTS and CDR2 YDEGEE.